This T cell receptor (beta chain) was retrieved from a study of T cells in Graves' hyperthyroidism and ophthalmopathy. Findings and limits, study-wide: The model's output predicted ophthalmopathy at a median of 6.5 months prior to onset.

Germline CDR1 is WSHSY and CDR2 is SAAADI. CDR3 length equals 15 residues. With 2 bases removed from V and 2 bases from J, the gap between germline ends came to 11 bases. Template material for amplifying TCR beta CDR3 regions consisted of RNA transcripts. A set of HTBI primers served as the primers for a first-round RT-PCR of the TCR CDR3. MiXCR was run by TCRdb on the multiplex PCR reads, yielding one entry per CDR3 protein. Counted here are about 840,000 distinct CDR3 sequences, 35% to 45% occurring once; the ten biggest clones make up 8.9%. On this clonotype: Its target is unknown.

The TCR originated in a man between 18 and 29 years old with Graves' hyperthyroidism. Sequencing was done on a sample of blood. The chain couples TRBV10-2 to TRBJ2-3; D gene uncertain. The CDR3, as DNA: TGCGCCAGCAGTGAGGATGGCTTCAACACAGATACGCAGTATTTT. Its translation is CASSEDGFNTDTQYF.